The source of this T cell receptor (beta chain) is a study of blood T cells in healthy people across ages. In regard to this clonotype: Its matching antigen is unknown.

A second PCR, run for roughly 7 to 12 cycles, used a sample-barcoded 5' primer plus a J-beta primer mix. TCRdb re-analysed the 5' RACE reads in MiXCR, keeping a single row per CDR3 protein. The repertoire holds around 820,000 distinct CDR3 sequences, with 20% to 25% as singletons. Every sample yielded at least 6.5 million isolated PBMCs. Findings and limits, study-wide: Long-lived donors had more naive CD4+ cells and higher diversity than aged donors.

V was pared by 4 bases and J by 2 bases, with 15 bases between. Germline CDR1 is SGHTS and CDR2 is YDEGEE. The CDR3 has 15 residues. These same records also appear under a second study, on T cells of mothers and their children. From that study: Material was donated by three healthy Caucasian mothers and their six children. Slightly higher, non-significant overlap characterized related mother-child pairs relative to unrelated pairs.

The receptor was isolated from a boy between 5 and 17 years old in good health. The V gene is TRBV5-8, the J gene TRBJ2-5, with D perhaps matching TRBD1 (6 bases). The sequenced sample was blood. The CDR3 protein is CASSDRDTRQETQYF. In DNA, the CDR3 is TGTGCCAGCAGCGACCGGGACACTCGACAAGAGACCCAGTACTTC.